The 22 T cell receptor beta chains below were found in one sample sequenced in a study of CD4 T cells in relation to SARS-CoV-2 and coronaviruses. Unexposed donor CD4+ T cells date from about 2011-2019, before the COVID-19 pandemic. After less than 11 days of culture, CD4+ T cells were isolated. Data came from immunoSEQ multiplex PCR; TCRdb stores just in-frame clones and leaves some out. The table lists some 21,000 clones, about four fifths of them singletons, with roughly 15% in the top ten. These TCRs are of unknown antigen specificity. Sequenced material: CD4+ T cells from PBMCs, cultured in vitro. Receptors were obtained from a human donor in good health.

J is TRBJ2-7 and V is TRBV9; a possible D gene is TRBD1 (5 bases). The CDR3 covers 15 residues. Germline values: CDR1 SGDLS, CDR2 YYNGEE. V lost 0 bases and J 0 bases, leaving 10 bases between the germline ends. This CDR3 is CASSVEWGTSYEQYF. CDR3 coding DNA: TGTGCCAGCAGCGTAGAATGGGGCACCTCCTACGAGCAGTACTTC. The whole variable domain, filled in from reference TRBV9 and TRBJ2-7, reads DSGVTQTPKHLITATGQRVTLRCSPRSGDLSVYWYQQSLDQGLQFLIQYYNGEERAKGNILERFSAQQFPDLHSELNLSSLELGDSALYFCASSVEWGTSYEQYFGPGTRLTVT.

This clone was detected once. The chain joins TRBV4-3 to TRBJ2-5, with D possibly matching TRBD2 (5 bases). From germline, CDR1 is LGHNA and CDR2 YSLEER. The CDR3 contains 14 residues. V was shortened by 3 bases and J by 1 base, with 9 bases between the two germline ends. The CDR3 DNA follows: TGCGCCAGCAGCCAGATACGGGGCCAAGAGACCCAGTACTTC. It encodes CASSQIRGQETQYF.

The gene calls are TRBV30 and TRBJ2-3, with no clear D. The germline CDR1 and CDR2 sequences are GTSNPN and SVGIG (reference sequence). The length of the CDR3 is 15 residues. The V gene lost 0 bases and the J gene lost 4 bases, with 14 bases spanning the gap. This CDR3 is CAWSVIASIADTQYF. The CDR3 region has the DNA TGTGCCTGGAGTGTTATAGCTAGTATAGCAGATACGCAGTATTTT. Full variable domain (outside the CDR3, taken from reference TRBV30 and TRBJ2-3): SQTIHQWPATLVQPVGSPLSLECTVEGTSNPNLYWYRQAAGRGLQLLFYSVGIGQISSEVPQNLSASRPQDRQFILSSKKLLLSDSGFYLCAWSVIASIADTQYFGPGTRLTVL.

This clone was recorded a few times. The V gene is TRBV27, the J gene TRBJ1-1; 7 positions match TRBD1. The CDR3 sequence is 15 residues long. Germline CDR1 and CDR2: MNHEY and SMNVEV (reference sequence). V trimming: 5 bases; J trimming: 6 bases; junction bases outside the gene matches: 12. The CDR3 is CASSPRSTGQSEAFF. Written as DNA, the CDR3 is TGTGCCAGCAGTCCCCGATCGACAGGGCAATCTGAAGCTTTCTTT.

This chain joins TRBV6-2 or TRBV6-3 and TRBJ2-1; D is unclear. The length of the CDR3 is 12 residues. Germline V gene sequence: CDR1 MNHEY, CDR2 SVGEGT. V shed 0 bases and J shed 10 bases, with 7 bases lying between them. CDR3 sequence reads: CASSYSKREQFF. CDR3 DNA sequence: TGTGCCAGCAGTTACTCTAAGAGGGAGCAGTTCTTC.

V gene TRBV30 combines with J gene TRBJ2-1; unclear D gene. V lost 5 bases, J lost 0 bases, and 11 bases lay in between. The germline gives CDR1 GTSNPN, CDR2 SVGIG (reference sequence). The CDR3 totals 14 residues. Written as DNA, the CDR3 is TGTGCCTGGGGGATAGCAAGCTCCTACAATGAGCAGTTCTTC. Amino acid sequence: CAWGIASSYNEQFF.

The chain uses TRBV5-1 and TRBJ1-1; the D is unclear. The CDR3 extends over 14 amino acids. The germline V gene has CDR1 SGHRS and CDR2 YFSETQ. Trimming cost V 0 bases and J 4 bases, with 10 bases left between them. The DNA for the CDR3 is TGCGCCAGCAGCTTGGATGGGAGGATCACTGAAGCTTTCTTT. Translating gives CASSLDGRITEAFF.

This chain connects TRBV7-2 to TRBJ2-3; D perhaps matches TRBD1 (7 bases). Germline CDR1 and CDR2: SGHTA and FQGNSA. There are 15 residues in the CDR3. V was cut by 5 bases and J by 2 bases, with 14 bases left in between. The CDR3 loop reads CASSRRQGLTDTQYF. CDR3 coding DNA: TGTGCCAGCAGCCGTCGACAGGGACTCACAGATACGCAGTATTTT.

This chain connects TRBV29-1 to TRBJ2-5; 13 nucleotides align to TRBD2. V dropped 8 bases and J dropped 5; count of bases not matched to a gene: 8. From germline, CDR1 is SQVTM and CDR2 ANQGSEA. CDR3 length: 14 residues. The DNA of the CDR3 is TGCAGCACGCCGGGACTAGCGGGAATGGAGACCCAGTACTTC. Its protein product is CSTPGLAGMETQYF.

V gene TRBV6-1 combines with J gene TRBJ2-7; D remains ambiguous. The CDR3 length is 15 residues. In germline, CDR1 is MNHNS, CDR2 SASEGT. The germline V and J ends were trimmed by 1 base and 0 bases, with 10 bases remaining between them. For the CDR3, the DNA is TGTGCCAGCAGTGAAGTCCTAGGATACTCCTACGAGCAGTACTTC. This gives the protein CASSEVLGYSYEQYF.

V gene TRBV18 combines with J gene TRBJ1-5; 7 bases agree with TRBD1. Germline V gene sequence: CDR1 KGHSH, CDR2 LQKENI. There are 16 residues in the CDR3. V was pared by 3 bases and J by 0 bases, with 5 bases of the junction left unmatched. As DNA, the CDR3 is TGTGCCAGCTCACCGTCACAGGGGAATAGCAATCAGCCCCAGCATTTT. Its translation: CASSPSQGNSNQPQHF.

The chain has TRBV10-3 and TRBJ2-7; the D call may be TRBD1 or TRBD2 (6 bases each). Trimming cost V 6 bases and J 2 bases, with 17 bases left between them. The CDR3 has 15 amino acids. Per the germline V gene, CDR1 is ENHRY and CDR2 is SYGVKD. CDR3 residues: CAIREGQFLPYEQYF. In nucleotides, the CDR3 is TGTGCCATCAGGGAGGGACAATTTCTCCCCTACGAGCAGTACTTC.

The chain recombines TRBV7-2 with TRBJ2-1; D uncertain. CDR3 size: 13 residues. Germline CDR1 reads SGHTA; CDR2 reads FQGNSA. V was cut by 5 bases and J by 7 bases, with 12 bases left in between. CDR3 bases: TGTGCCAGCAGCCCTCGGACGAGGAATGAGCAGTTCTTC. Amino acids: CASSPRTRNEQFF.

The rearrangement links TRBV18 to TRBJ1-2, with D possibly TRBD1 on 5 matching bases. Germline lookup yields CDR1 KGHSH and CDR2 LQKENI. Trimming removed 2 bases at V and 2 bases at J, with 12 bases between. There are 15 residues in the CDR3. CDR3 DNA: TGTGCCAGCTCACCAACGCAGGGTAGGAACTATGGCTACACCTTC. Encoded protein: CASSPTQGRNYGYTF.

This sequence joins TRBV6-2 or TRBV6-3 and TRBJ2-1; D is perhaps TRBD1 (6 bases). With 0 bases removed from V and 2 bases from J, the gap between germline ends came to 8 bases. CDR1 is MNHEY, CDR2 SVGEGT, per germline. This CDR3 has 15 amino acids. The CDR3 region is CASSYSRGTYNEQFF. CDR3 bases: TGTGCCAGCAGTTACTCGAGGGGGACCTACAATGAGCAGTTCTTC.

The chain uses TRBV19 and TRBJ2-3, with 7 positions matching TRBD2. The CDR3 contains 14 residues. In germline, CDR1 is LNHDA, CDR2 SQIVND (reference sequence). V lost 5 bases, J lost 2 bases, and 4 bases stayed unmatched. The CDR3: CASSSAGDTDTQYF. The CDR3 DNA reads TGTGCCAGTAGTTCGGCGGGGGACACAGATACGCAGTATTTT.

The rearrangement joins TRBV7-9 to TRBJ1-2; D gene ambiguous. The CDR3 sequence is 14 residues long. CDR1 and CDR2 from the germline V gene are SEHNR and FQNEAQ (reference sequence). The V end was cut by 1 base, the J end by 4 bases, with 10 bases between. The CDR3 region is CASSLGLQFYGYTF. The CDR3 region has the DNA TGTGCCAGCAGCTTAGGGCTACAGTTCTATGGCTACACCTTC. Complete variable domain (other parts from reference TRBV7-9 and TRBJ1-2): DTGVSQNPRHKITKRGQNVTFRCDPISEHNRLYWYRQTLGQGPEFLTYFQNEAQLEKSRLLSDRFSAERPKGSFSTLEIQRTEQGDSAMYLCASSLGLQFYGYTFGSGTRLTVV.

V usage is TRBV5-1 and J usage is TRBJ1-2; 10 nucleotides agree with TRBD1. CDR1 is SGHRS and CDR2 is YFSETQ in the germline V gene. V shed 3 bases, J shed 7 bases, and the junction held 6 bases outside the gene matches. This CDR3 spans 14 amino acids. The DNA of the CDR3 is TGCGCCAGCAGCTACGGGACAGGGGAGGGTGGCTACACCTTC. It specifies CASSYGTGEGGYTF.

The gene calls are TRBV6-4 and TRBJ2-3; TRBD2 matches 7 bases. This CDR3 spans 15 amino acids. From germline, CDR1 is MRHNA and CDR2 SNTAGT. The ends lost 2 bases at V and 0 bases at J; junction bases unmatched: 2. This chain's CDR3 is CASSDEAGSTDTQYF. The CDR3, as DNA: TGTGCCAGCAGTGACGAAGCGGGGAGCACAGATACGCAGTATTTT.

This rearrangement joins TRBV30 to TRBJ2-2, with D uncertain. V dropped 4 bases and J dropped 8 bases, with 11 bases sitting between them. CDR1 is GTSNPN, CDR2 SVGIG, per germline (reference sequence). The CDR3 runs to 12 residues. The chain's CDR3 is CAWTPRAGELFF. For the CDR3, the DNA is TGTGCCTGGACTCCCCGTGCTGGGGAGCTGTTTTTT.

The sample holds one count of this clone. The rearrangement joins TRBV6-5 to TRBJ2-1; 9 positions match TRBD2. This CDR3 has 15 residues. V lost 7 bases to trimming and J lost 13 bases; unmatched junction nucleotides: 17. Germline CDR1 is MNHEY and CDR2 is SVGAGI. The CDR3 DNA follows: TGTGCCAGCACGCCGGGACTAGCCCAAGTAGTCATCCAGTTCTTC. It is translated as CASTPGLAQVVIQFF.

The V gene is TRBV10-1, the J gene TRBJ1-1; possibly TRBD1 for D (5 bases). This CDR3 region has 14 residues. Germline assignment: CDR1 WNHNN and CDR2 SYGVQD (reference sequence). Trimming stripped 0 bases from V and 8 bases from J, with 13 bases between. The CDR3 region is CASSESGQSTEAFF. Here the CDR3 DNA reads TGCGCCAGCAGTGAGTCGGGGCAGTCAACCGAAGCTTTCTTT.